Listed here are 8 T cell receptor beta chains from one sample, sequenced in a study of T-cell reconstitution after alpha-beta-depleted transplantation in children. As it was prepared, the TCRbeta library received unique molecular identifiers. TCRdb reanalysed the PCR reads using MiXCR and keeps one entry per CDR3 protein. The profile shows some 640,000 distinct CDR3 sequences, around a sixth of them singletons. The sequenced sample was PBMCs from the stem cell graft donor, obtained from the stem cell graft. These TCRs come from a human donor who donated a stem cell graft to a child with acute myeloid leukemia.

Many counts were recorded for this clonotype. The CDR3 sequence: CASSATGESNTEAFF. DNA of the CDR3: TGTGCCAGCAGTGCTACAGGGGAATCGAACACTGAAGCTTTCTTT. The V gene is TRBV27, the J gene TRBJ1-1; the match to TRBD1 covers 7 bases. Trimming cost V 5 bases and J 1 base; bases outside gene matches: 7. Germline-derived CDR1 and CDR2 are MNHEY and SMNVEV (reference sequence). This CDR3 has 15 amino acids.

CDR3 loop: CASSPVLGGTDTQYF. In DNA form, the CDR3 reads TGTGCCAGCTCACCAGTTCTGGGAGGTACAGATACGCAGTATTTT. The rearrangement uses TRBV18 and TRBJ2-3; possibly TRBD2 for D (6 bases). Germline V gene lookup returns CDR1 KGHSH and CDR2 LQKENI. This CDR3 spans 15 amino acids. V lost 2 bases to trimming and J lost 3 bases, with 12 bases between them.

This clonotype has ten or more counts. The chain carries TRBV29-1 and TRBJ2-5; possible D gene TRBD2, 5 bases. The germline V gene has CDR1 SQVTM and CDR2 ANQGSEA. V gave up 7 bases and J gave up 0 bases, with 9 bases separating them. The CDR3 extends over 12 amino acids. CDR3 sequence: CSADGNQETQYF. The CDR3 bases are TGCAGCGCCGACGGGAACCAAGAGACCCAGTACTTC.

For this clonotype: A read error is possible here, since a much larger clone lies one base away. The V gene is TRBV12-3 or TRBV12-4, the J gene TRBJ1-1; tentative D call: TRBD1 (5 bases). This CDR3 comprises 15 residues. Trimming pared 7 bases from V and 1 base from J, leaving 16 bases between. The CDR3 protein is CASIWTGRQNTEAFF. The CDR3 region has the DNA TGTGCCAGCATTTGGACGGGACGGCAGAACACTGAAGCTTTCTTT.

The J gene is TRBJ2-7, the V gene TRBV14; D remains unclear. From germline, CDR1 is SGHDN and CDR2 FVKESK. V lost 1 base and J lost 2, with 12 bases in between. There are 15 residues in the CDR3. CDR3 coding DNA: TGTGCCAGCAGCCAAGGAAGGACGTCTACCTACGAGCAGTACTTC. This codes for CASSQGRTSTYEQYF.

This clonotype turned up a few times. The genes are TRBV7-2 and TRBJ2-1; 14 bases align to TRBD2. This CDR3 is 15 amino acids long. Trimming removed 5 bases from V and 7 bases from J; junction bases left unmatched: 4. Germline V CDR1 and CDR2: SGHTA, FQGNSA. The CDR3 nucleotides read TGTGCCAGCAGCATGAGACTAGCGGGGGGGAATGAGCAGTTCTTC. It specifies CASSMRLAGGNEQFF.

This clonotype appeared a few times. DNA for the CDR3: TGCGCCAGCAGCCAAGAGGGGCAGGAGACTGAAGCTTTCTTT. This translates into CASSQEGQETEAFF. V usage is TRBV4-1 and J usage is TRBJ1-1, with a tentative D call TRBD1 (5 bases). Germline loops: CDR1 MGHRA, CDR2 YSYEKL. This CDR3 contains 14 residues. V was cut by 0 bases and J by 5 bases, with 10 bases left in between.

This clonotype appeared many times. One end of the junction does not line up with germline, which may come from a read error. This chain joins TRBV7-2 and TRBJ2-7; tentative D call: TRBD1 (6 bases). The CDR3 is made up of 14 amino acids. Germline V CDR1 and CDR2: SGHTA, FQGNSA. The CDR3: CASSLGGGPYEQYF. CDR3 sequence (DNA): TGTGCCAGCAGTTTAGGGGGTGGACCCTACGAGCAGTACTTC.